This T cell receptor beta chain was identified during a study of CD8+ T cells in alopecia areata. Patients with alopecia areata provided lesional scalp punch biopsies as well as peripheral blood. This clone was observed a handful of times. Germline CDR1 and CDR2: LNHDA and SQIVND (reference sequence). This CDR3 has 13 residues. V was shortened by 5 bases and J by 1 base, with 8 bases between the two germline ends. Following extraction, RNA underwent reverse transcription to cDNA, which served as the sequencing template. Sequenced by immunoSEQ multiplex PCR; TCRdb stores in-frame clones only, minus some. The sample yields 150,000 or so clones, about 51% seen once.

The sequenced sample was CD8+ T cells sorted from blood, obtained at week 0. This chain connects TRBV19 to TRBJ1-1; a weak D match, TRBD1 (5 bases). The sequence was obtained from a human donor with alopecia areata. For the CDR3, the DNA is TGTGCCAGTAGTCCGGGGGAGAACACTGAAGCTTTCTTT. Its protein is CASSPGENTEAFF.